The entry below gives a single T cell receptor beta chain sequence along with its context. No antigen is known for it. The protocol was immunoSEQ multiplex PCR, while the TCRdb copy is restricted to in-frame clones and leaves out a portion. The table has fewer than 130,000 clones, 92% seen once. The ends were cut back, 2 bases at V and 4 bases at J, with 11 bases in the middle. CDR1 and CDR2 (germline): SNHLY, FYNNEI. CDR3 length: 14 residues. This entry is derived from a study of T cell responses to AZD1222 COVID-19 vaccine. Study conclusions and caveats: Clonal diversity may have been underestimated in mostly white British donors. The study found Spike-specific TCR breadth and depth rose after two AZD1222 doses.

The chain is built from TRBV2 and TRBJ1-1; possible D gene TRBD1, 6 bases. This clonotype was obtained from an adult in good health. Sequenced here: peripheral blood, sampled on day 0 of AZD1222 vaccination. The CDR3 protein is CASSEFGRGTEAFF. CDR3 coding DNA: TGTGCCAGCAGTGAATTCGGCAGGGGCACTGAAGCTTTCTTT.